This T cell receptor (beta chain) was found in a study of identifying expanded T cells in peripheral blood. Study outcomes and limitations: Approximately two-week clone count variance significantly increased as total template count grew.

Data came from immunoSEQ multiplex PCR; TCRdb stores just in-frame clones and leaves some out. Found here are 80,000 to 90,000 clones, approximately 91% of them singletons; the top ten hold 2.5% to 3%. Comments on this clone: The antigen remains unidentified.

The length of the CDR3 is 14 residues. Germline lookup yields CDR1 SNHLY and CDR2 FYNNEI. Trimming removed 5 bases at V and 4 bases at J, with 14 bases between. This clonotype was sampled from a person aged 18 to 70 in good health. The sample consisted of blood. This sequence joins TRBV2 and TRBJ1-2, with no clear D. The CDR3 nucleotides read TGTGCCAGCAGTACCTCCATGGTTACCTATGGCTACACCTTC. Translating it yields CASSTSMVTYGYTF.